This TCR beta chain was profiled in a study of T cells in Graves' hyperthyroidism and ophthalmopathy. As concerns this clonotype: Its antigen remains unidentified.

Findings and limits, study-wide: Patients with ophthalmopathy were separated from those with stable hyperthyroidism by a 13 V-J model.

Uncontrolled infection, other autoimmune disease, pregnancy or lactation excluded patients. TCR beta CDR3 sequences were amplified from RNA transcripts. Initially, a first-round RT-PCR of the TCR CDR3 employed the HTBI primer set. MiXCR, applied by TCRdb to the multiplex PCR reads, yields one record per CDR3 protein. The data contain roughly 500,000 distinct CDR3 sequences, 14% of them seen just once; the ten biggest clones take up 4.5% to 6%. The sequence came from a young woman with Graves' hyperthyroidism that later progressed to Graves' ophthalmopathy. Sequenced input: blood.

CDR3 sequence reads: CATSDASDTQYF. CDR3 sequence (DNA): TGTGCCACCAGTGATGCTTCAGATACGCAGTATTTT. The gene calls are TRBV24-1 and TRBJ2-3, with D hard to call. This CDR3 comprises 12 residues. The V gene lost 3 bases and the J gene lost 4 bases, with 4 bases spanning the gap. Germline-derived CDR1 and CDR2 are KGHDR and SFDVKD.